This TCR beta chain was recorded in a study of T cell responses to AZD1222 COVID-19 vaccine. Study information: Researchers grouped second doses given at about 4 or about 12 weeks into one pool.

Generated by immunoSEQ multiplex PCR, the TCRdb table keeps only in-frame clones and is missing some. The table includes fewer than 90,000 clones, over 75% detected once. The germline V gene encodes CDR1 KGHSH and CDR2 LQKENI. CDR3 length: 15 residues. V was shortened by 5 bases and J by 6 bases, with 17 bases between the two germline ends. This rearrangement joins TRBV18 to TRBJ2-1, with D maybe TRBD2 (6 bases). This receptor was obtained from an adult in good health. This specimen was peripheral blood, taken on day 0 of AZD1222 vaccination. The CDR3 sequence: CASSSREASVNEQFF. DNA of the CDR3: TGTGCCAGCTCATCTAGGGAGGCTAGTGTCAATGAGCAGTTCTTC. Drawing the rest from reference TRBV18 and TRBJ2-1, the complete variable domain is NAGVMQNPRHLVRRRGQEARLRCSPMKGHSHVYWYRQLPEEGLKFMVYLQKENIIDESGMPKERFSAEFPKEGPSILRIQQVVRGDSAAYFCASSSREASVNEQFFGPGTRLTVL.